What follows are 31 T cell receptor beta chains derived from one specimen sequenced in a study of cytotoxic CD8 clonotypes in ibrutinib-treated CLL. The protocol was immunoSEQ multiplex PCR, while the TCRdb copy is restricted to in-frame clones and leaves out a portion. Of fewer than 7,000 clones listed, roughly 68% are singletons. The sample in question was PBMCs, obtained before ibrutinib treatment. The receptors shown here come from a human donor with chronic lymphocytic leukemia.

The rearrangement links TRBV30 to TRBJ2-5; perhaps TRBD2 as D (5 bases). Per the germline V gene, CDR1 is GTSNPN and CDR2 is SVGIG (reference sequence). The CDR3 contains 16 residues. V shed 4 bases and J shed 2 bases, with 20 bases lying between them. The CDR3 protein is CAWNIPDTPGQETQYF. The CDR3 DNA reads TGTGCCTGGAATATTCCAGACACCCCGGGGCAAGAGACCCAGTACTTC.

This clone was detected only once. The rearrangement uses TRBV6-6 and TRBJ2-1; 8 bases align to TRBD1. The CDR3 contains 16 residues. Germline assignment: CDR1 MNHNY and CDR2 SVGAGI (reference sequence). V shed 5 bases and J 0 bases; nucleotides not matched to a gene: 6. CDR3 sequence reads: CASSRPGQGSYNEQFF. The DNA for the CDR3 is TGTGCCAGCAGTAGGCCCGGACAGGGCTCCTACAATGAGCAGTTCTTC.

This clone was detected once. The junction and the germline gene differ at one end; a read error may be behind it. The rearrangement uses TRBV5-6 and TRBJ2-4, with TRBD1 matching over 9 bases. Germline CDR1 is SGHDT and CDR2 is YYEEEE. CDR3 length: 12 residues. The CDR3 DNA is TGTGCCAGCAGCTTGAGACAGGGGGTAAGGATATTC. This sequence encodes CASSLRQGVRIF. Combining the CDR3 with reference TRBV5-6 and TRBJ2-4 gives the whole variable domain DAGVTQSPTHLIKTRGQQVTLRCSPKSGHDTVSWYQQALGQGPQFIFQYYEEEERQRGNFPDRFSGHQFPNYSSELNVNALLLGDSALYLCASSLRQGVRIFGAGTRLSVL.

This clone was seen only once. The chain links TRBV6-5 to TRBJ1-2; 8 bases match TRBD1. The CDR3 is made up of 14 amino acids. From germline, CDR1 is MNHEY and CDR2 SVGAGI. V lost 4 bases, J lost 4 bases, and 5 bases stayed unmatched. In DNA form, the CDR3 reads TGTGCCAGCAGTTCCCGGACAGGGCCCTATGGCTACACCTTC. This translates into CASSSRTGPYGYTF.

This clone was recorded only once. The chain links TRBV19 to TRBJ1-2, with TRBD1 matching 9 bases. This CDR3 has 14 residues. CDR1 and CDR2 from the germline V gene are LNHDA and SQIVND (reference sequence). The ends lost 7 bases at V and 5 bases at J; junction bases unmatched: 8. The CDR3 DNA reads TGTGCCAGTACCCACGGGACAGGGAATTATGGCTACACCTTC. This encodes CASTHGTGNYGYTF.

This clone was seen more than once but under ten times. The chain recombines TRBV7-3 with TRBJ1-1, with D possibly matching TRBD1 (5 bases). The V and J ends lost 2 bases and 5 bases respectively, with 15 bases between them. The CDR3 has 15 amino acids. Germline V lookup: CDR1 SGHTA, CDR2 FQGTGA. The CDR3: CASSLDSSLRTEAFF. The CDR3 DNA reads TGTGCCAGCAGCTTAGACAGCTCCTTGCGGACTGAAGCTTTCTTT.

This chain connects TRBV18 to TRBJ1-5, with TRBD1 identical over 9 bases. Germline-derived CDR1 and CDR2 are KGHSH and LQKENI. CDR3 length: 13 amino acids. Unmatched junction bases numbered 4, after V lost 4 bases and J lost 9 bases. In nucleotides, the CDR3 is TGTGCCAGCTCACGGGACAGGGAATTGCCCCAGCATTTT. It encodes CASSRDRELPQHF.

The chain carries TRBV19 and TRBJ1-1; a possible D gene is TRBD1 (5 bases). V lost 1 base and J lost 0, with 6 bases in between. The CDR3 is 14 amino acids. Germline assignment: CDR1 LNHDA and CDR2 SQIVND (reference sequence). The CDR3 DNA reads TGTGCCAGTAGTATAGTGGGGGTGAACACTGAAGCTTTCTTT. This translates into CASSIVGVNTEAFF.

The rearrangement joins TRBV29-1 to TRBJ2-4; D may be TRBD1 (5 bases). Trimming took 7 bases from V and 7 from J, leaving 11 bases between them. Germline CDR1 reads SQVTM; CDR2 reads ANQGSEA. The CDR3 has 11 amino acids. The CDR3 bases are TGCAGCGCGGCAGGGATGAACATTCAGTACTTC. Encoded protein: CSAAGMNIQYF.

This chain links TRBV4-1 with TRBJ1-2; no clear D gene. This CDR3 contains 15 residues. Per germline, CDR1 MGHRA and CDR2 YSYEKL. Trimming took 0 bases from V and 3 from J, leaving 11 bases between them. This CDR3 reads CASSQEAVSHYGYTF. The CDR3 region has the DNA TGCGCCAGCAGCCAAGAGGCAGTCTCACACTATGGCTACACCTTC.

The chain links TRBV6-6 to TRBJ1-6; 7 nucleotides agree with TRBD1. Germline trimming cut 6 bases from V and 3 bases from J; bases unmatched to any gene: 5. The CDR3 spans 15 residues. In germline, CDR1 is MNHNY, CDR2 SVGAGI (reference sequence). In DNA, the CDR3 is TGTGCCAGCAGGGGGACAGACCTCTATAATTCACCCCTCCACTTT. Translated, it gives CASRGTDLYNSPLHF.

The chain recombines TRBV6-5 with TRBJ2-2; 9 nucleotides align to TRBD2. CDR1 is MNHEY, CDR2 SVGAGI, per germline. The junction had 5 bases not matched to a gene; V was cut back by 8 bases and J by 4 bases. The CDR3 spans 14 residues. CDR3: CASRLAGTTGELFF. Here the CDR3 DNA reads TGTGCCAGCCGCCTAGCGGGGACCACCGGGGAGCTGTTTTTT.

V is TRBV7-6 and J is TRBJ2-2, with 11 positions matching TRBD2. Germline CDR1 is SGHVS and CDR2 is FNYEAQ. This CDR3 comprises 16 residues. Trimming removed 3 bases from V and 0 bases from J; junction bases left unmatched: 0. Here the CDR3 DNA reads TGTGCCAGCAGCTTTAGCGGGGGGGCGAACACCGGGGAGCTGTTTTTT. Protein sequence: CASSFSGGANTGELFF.

The chain has TRBV5-3 and TRBJ2-7, with TRBD2 matching 7 bases. TRBV5-3 is an ORF; its function is uncertain. This CDR3 is 14 amino acids long. Germline trimming cut 6 bases from V and 1 base from J; bases unmatched to any gene: 7. CDR3 sequence (DNA): TGTGCCAGAATGCACGCGGGGGAATCCTACGAGCAGTACTTC. Its translation is CARMHAGESYEQYF.

This chain links TRBV4-1 with TRBJ1-2; D might be TRBD1 (6 bases). Trimming shortened V by 0 bases and J by 6 bases, and 11 bases separated the two germline ends. The CDR3 consists of 14 residues. Germline values: CDR1 MGHRA, CDR2 YSYEKL. In nucleotides, the CDR3 is TGCGCCAGCAGCCAAGAAGAACAGGGCAATGGCTACACCTTC. Its protein product is CASSQEEQGNGYTF.

The chain uses TRBV4-2 and TRBJ2-7, with 11 bases lining up with TRBD2. Germline CDR1 is LGHNA and CDR2 is YNFKEQ. The CDR3 loop spans 14 amino acids. Germline trimming cut 5 bases from V and 5 bases from J; bases unmatched to any gene: 5. The chain's CDR3 is CASSIAGGQNEQYF. The DNA of the CDR3 is TGTGCCAGCAGCATAGCGGGGGGGCAAAACGAGCAGTACTTC.

V usage is TRBV2 and J usage is TRBJ2-5; 7 bases agree with TRBD1. Trimming cost V 10 bases and J 5 bases; bases outside gene matches: 10. The CDR3 spans 13 residues. The germline CDR1 and CDR2 sequences are SNHLY and FYNNEI. CDR3 in amino acids: CATTPGQMETQYF. CDR3 sequence (DNA): TGTGCCACCACCCCGGGACAGATGGAGACCCAGTACTTC. Full variable domain (missing parts from reference TRBV2 and TRBJ2-5): EPEVTQTPSHQVTQMGQEVILRCVPISNHLYFYWYRQILGQKVEFLVSFYNNEISEKSEIFDDQFSVERPDGSNFTLKIRSTKLEDSAMYFCATTPGQMETQYFGPGTRLLVL.

The gene calls are TRBV7-9 and TRBJ2-1, with 7 positions matching TRBD1. The CDR3 has 14 residues. CDR1 is SEHNR and CDR2 is FQNEAQ in the germline V gene (reference sequence). The J segment lost 5 bases and the V segment lost 3 bases, leaving 4 bases of the junction unmatched. Written as DNA, the CDR3 is TGTGCCAGCAGCTTGGGACAGAACAACAATGAGCAGTTCTTC. Translated, it gives CASSLGQNNNEQFF.

V and J are TRBV5-1 and TRBJ1-4; 9 bases are a match to TRBD1. The germline CDR1 and CDR2 sequences are SGHRS and YFSETQ. V lost 7 bases to trimming and J lost 8 bases; unmatched junction nucleotides: 9. This CDR3 region has 14 residues. CDR3 protein: CASGTGTDHEKLFF. The CDR3, as DNA: TGCGCCAGCGGGACAGGGACCGATCACGAAAAACTGTTTTTT.

CDR3 amino acids: CASSLGGIRSGETQYF. For the CDR3, the DNA is TGTGCCAGCAGTCTGGGTGGTATTCGTTCGGGGGAGACCCAGTACTTC. V usage is TRBV5-6 and J usage is TRBJ2-5; maybe TRBD2 (5 bases). This CDR3 is 16 amino acids long. V gave up 5 bases and J gave up 5 bases, with 22 bases separating them. Looked up from germline, CDR1 is SGHDT and CDR2 is YYEEEE.

This chain links TRBV19 with TRBJ1-3; no clear D gene. Trimming took off 8 bases at V and 0 bases at J, with 17 bases between the two ends. This CDR3 comprises 16 residues. From germline, CDR1 is LNHDA and CDR2 SQIVND (reference sequence). CDR3 protein: CASRSDFILSGNTIYF. The CDR3 DNA reads TGTGCCAGTCGGAGTGATTTTATCCTCTCTGGAAACACCATATATTTT.

This clone occurred a few times. The chain has TRBV5-6 and TRBJ2-7; D perhaps matches TRBD2 (7 bases). The CDR3 is 13 residues long. Trimming left V 3 bases short and J 7 bases short, with 14 bases between. Germline CDR1 reads SGHDT; CDR2 reads YYEEEE. Written as DNA, the CDR3 is TGTGCCAGCAGCTCGGGGGGCCTTGGAGAGCAGTACTTC. Encoded protein: CASSSGGLGEQYF.

The chain uses TRBV13 and TRBJ2-3; 9 nucleotides align to TRBD1. Germline values: CDR1 PRHDT, CDR2 FYEKMQ (reference sequence). This CDR3 region has 16 residues. The V gene end was trimmed by 2 bases and the J gene end by 3 bases; junction bases not matched to a gene: 6. The CDR3 sequence: CASSLRGTGYTDTQYF. CDR3 coding DNA: TGTGCCAGCAGCTTACGAGGGACAGGGTATACAGATACGCAGTATTTT.

The table lists this clone with a few counts. V is TRBV15 and J is TRBJ1-4; D unclear. V was clipped by 3 bases and J by 8 bases, with 16 bases between them. The germline V gene has CDR1 LNHNV and CDR2 YYDKDF (reference sequence). This CDR3 is built from 15 residues. As DNA, the CDR3 is TGTGCCACCAGCAGGGCCCTCCCTGTGGGAGAAAAACTGTTTTTT. This translates into CATSRALPVGEKLFF.

This clone was recorded a few times. This chain links TRBV29-1 with TRBJ1-4, with TRBD1 matching over 8 bases. The junction had 9 bases not matched to a gene; V was cut back by 7 bases and J by 8 bases. The CDR3 loop spans 13 amino acids. The V gene's germline CDR1 is SQVTM and CDR2 ANQGSEA. CDR3: CSAATGDYEKLFF. The CDR3 DNA reads as TGCAGCGCTGCGACAGGGGATTACGAAAAACTGTTTTTT.

V and J are TRBV7-9 and TRBJ1-3; unclear D gene. The CDR3 has 15 residues. Trimming pared 6 bases from V and 2 bases from J, leaving 14 bases between. Per germline, CDR1 SEHNR and CDR2 FQNEAQ (reference sequence). The CDR3 region is CASSVPRSPGNTIYF. In DNA form, the CDR3 reads TGTGCCAGCAGTGTCCCCCGGAGCCCTGGAAACACCATATATTTT.

This clone was picked up a small number of times. The chain uses TRBV10-2 and TRBJ1-5; D unresolved. There are 14 residues in the CDR3. Per germline, CDR1 WSHSY and CDR2 SAAADI. Trimming stripped 3 bases from V and 5 bases from J, with 11 bases between. The CDR3 DNA reads as TGCGCCAGCAGTGAAGCCGTTGTTCATCAGCCCCAGCATTTT. This codes for CASSEAVVHQPQHF.

This clone was detected a few times. The chain couples TRBV20-1 to TRBJ2-1; TRBD1 might be the D (6 bases). V lost 2 bases and J 16 bases, leaving 12 bases between the germline ends. The CDR3 runs 10 residues. Germline-derived CDR1 and CDR2 are DFQATT and SNEGSKA (reference sequence). This CDR3 reads CSARKDRDFF. As DNA, the CDR3 is TGCAGTGCTAGAAAGGACAGAGACTTCTTC.

On this clone itself: The junction departs from the called germline gene at one end, perhaps through a read error. The chain carries TRBV25-1 and TRBJ2-1, with 7 positions matching TRBD1. This CDR3 comprises 14 residues. The V gene's germline CDR1 is MGHDK and CDR2 SYGVNS. The chain's CDR3 is CASNEQGLGDEQFF. Written as DNA, the CDR3 is TGTGCCAGCAATGAACAGGGGCTCGGCGATGAGCAGTTCTTC.

The chain employs TRBV4-1 and TRBJ1-2, with unresolved D. The CDR3 runs to 12 residues. V was shortened by 5 bases and J by 5 bases, with 9 bases between the two germline ends. The germline gives CDR1 MGHRA, CDR2 YSYEKL. Here the CDR3 reads CASSGEGYGYTF. The CDR3 coding sequence is TGCGCCAGCAGCGGAGAAGGATATGGCTACACCTTC.

The chain has TRBV19 and TRBJ1-2; D ambiguous. CDR3 length: 14 residues. The germline gives CDR1 LNHDA, CDR2 SQIVND (reference sequence). V was trimmed by 5 bases and J by 7 bases, leaving 17 bases between them. In DNA form, the CDR3 reads TGTGCCAGTAGTGCCACGTATAGGTCTAGTGGCTACACCTTC. This gives the protein CASSATYRSSGYTF.